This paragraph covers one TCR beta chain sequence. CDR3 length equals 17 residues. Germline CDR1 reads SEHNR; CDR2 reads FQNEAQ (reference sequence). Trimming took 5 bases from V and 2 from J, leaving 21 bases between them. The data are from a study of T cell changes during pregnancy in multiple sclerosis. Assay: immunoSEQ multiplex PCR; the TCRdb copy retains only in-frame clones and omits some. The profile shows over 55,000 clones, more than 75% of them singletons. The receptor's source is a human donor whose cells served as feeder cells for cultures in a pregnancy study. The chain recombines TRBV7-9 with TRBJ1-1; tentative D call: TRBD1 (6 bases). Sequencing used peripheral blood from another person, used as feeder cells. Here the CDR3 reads CASSQGTDRIKNTEAFF. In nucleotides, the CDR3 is TGTGCCAGCAGCCAGGGTACGGACAGAATAAAAAACACTGAAGCTTTCTTT.